This TCR beta chain was profiled in a study of monozygotic twins with inflammatory bowel disease. This clonotype ranks as medium-sized (0.01 to 0.1%) in terms of frequency. Reanalyzing the 5' RACE reads, TCRdb keeps one entry per CDR3 protein, without DNA. The sample includes 70,000 to 95,000 distinct CDR3 sequences. CDR3 length equals 16 residues. Germline V gene data show CDR1 as SQVTM and CDR2 as ANQGSEA. This TCR derives from a human donor with ulcerative colitis or Crohn's disease, or a healthy co-twin of an affected twin (not recorded which). Sequences were obtained from blood. The chain uses TRBV29-1 and TRBJ1-1; there is no DNA to check the TCRdb D call of TRBD1. CDR3 loop: CSVEDLDRDRYTEAFF.